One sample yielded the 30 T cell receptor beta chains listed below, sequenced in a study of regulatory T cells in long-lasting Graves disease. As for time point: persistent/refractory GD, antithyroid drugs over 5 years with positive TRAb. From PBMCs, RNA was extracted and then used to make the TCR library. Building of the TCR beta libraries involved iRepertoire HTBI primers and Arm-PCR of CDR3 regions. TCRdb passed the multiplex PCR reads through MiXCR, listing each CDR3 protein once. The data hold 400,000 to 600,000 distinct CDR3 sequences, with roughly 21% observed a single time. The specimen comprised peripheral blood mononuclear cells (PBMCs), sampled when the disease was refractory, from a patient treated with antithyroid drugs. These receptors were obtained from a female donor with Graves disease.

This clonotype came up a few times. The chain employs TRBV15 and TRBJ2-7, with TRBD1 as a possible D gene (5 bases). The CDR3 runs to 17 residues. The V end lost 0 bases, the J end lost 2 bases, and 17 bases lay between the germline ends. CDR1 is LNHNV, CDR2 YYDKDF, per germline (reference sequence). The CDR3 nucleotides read TGTGCCACCAGCAGAGATCGACGGCAGGGTACCCCCTACGAGCAGTACTTC. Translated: CATSRDRRQGTPYEQYF.

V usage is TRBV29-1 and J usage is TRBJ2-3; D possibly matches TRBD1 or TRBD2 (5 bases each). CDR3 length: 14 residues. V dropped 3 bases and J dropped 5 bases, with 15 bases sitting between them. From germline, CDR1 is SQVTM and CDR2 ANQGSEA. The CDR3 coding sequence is TGCAGCGTTGATGGAGGCCAGGGCCAAGATACGCAGTATTTT. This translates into CSVDGGQGQDTQYF.

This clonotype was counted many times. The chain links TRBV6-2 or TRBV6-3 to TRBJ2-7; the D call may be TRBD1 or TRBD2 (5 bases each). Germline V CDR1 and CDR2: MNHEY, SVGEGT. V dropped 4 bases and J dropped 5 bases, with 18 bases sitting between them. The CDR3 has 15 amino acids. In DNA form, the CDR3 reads TGTGCCAGCAGTTCCCGCCCCGAGGGGAAAGACGAGCAGTACTTC. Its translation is CASSSRPEGKDEQYF.

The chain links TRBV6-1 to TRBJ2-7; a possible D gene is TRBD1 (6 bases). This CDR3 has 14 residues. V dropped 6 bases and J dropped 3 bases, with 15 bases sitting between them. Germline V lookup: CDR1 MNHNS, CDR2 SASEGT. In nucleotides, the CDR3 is TGTGCCAGCAGATTGGCAGGGGCAAGCTACGAGCAGTACTTC. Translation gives CASRLAGASYEQYF.

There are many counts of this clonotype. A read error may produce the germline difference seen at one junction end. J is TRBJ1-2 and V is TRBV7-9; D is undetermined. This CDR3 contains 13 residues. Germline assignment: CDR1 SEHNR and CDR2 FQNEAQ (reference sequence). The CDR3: CASSLGGDYGYTF. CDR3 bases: TGTGCCAGCAGTTTAGGCGGAGACTATGGCTACACCTTC.

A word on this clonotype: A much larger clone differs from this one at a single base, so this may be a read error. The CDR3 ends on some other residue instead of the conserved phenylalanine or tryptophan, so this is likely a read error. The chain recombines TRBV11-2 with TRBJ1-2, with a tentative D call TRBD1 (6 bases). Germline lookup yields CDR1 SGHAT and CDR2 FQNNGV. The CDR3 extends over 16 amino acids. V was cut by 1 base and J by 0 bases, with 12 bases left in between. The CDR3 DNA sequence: TGTGCCAGCAGCTTAGTAGGGGACACAACTAACTATGGCTACACCCTC. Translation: CASSLVGDTTNYGYTL.

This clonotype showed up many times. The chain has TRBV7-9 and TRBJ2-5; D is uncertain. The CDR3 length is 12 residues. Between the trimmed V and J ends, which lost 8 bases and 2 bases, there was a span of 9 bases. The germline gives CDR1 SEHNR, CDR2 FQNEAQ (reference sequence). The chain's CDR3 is CASLGEQETQYF. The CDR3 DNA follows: TGTGCCAGCCTCGGAGAGCAAGAGACCCAGTACTTC. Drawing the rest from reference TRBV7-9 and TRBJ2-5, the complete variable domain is DTGVSQNPRHKITKRGQNVTFRCDPISEHNRLYWYRQTLGQGPEFLTYFQNEAQLEKSRLLSDRFSAERPKGSFSTLEIQRTEQGDSAMYLCASLGEQETQYFGPGTRLLVL.

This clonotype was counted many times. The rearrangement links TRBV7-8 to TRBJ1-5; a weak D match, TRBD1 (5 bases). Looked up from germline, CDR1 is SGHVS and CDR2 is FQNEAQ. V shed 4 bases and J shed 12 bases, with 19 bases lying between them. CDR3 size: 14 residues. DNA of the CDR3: TGTGCCAGCAGCTCCCGCGGAGGGCCTCAGGGCCAGCATTTT. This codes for CASSSRGGPQGQHF.

This CDR3 is CASSQEPPRGGGELFF. CDR3 nucleotides: TGTGCCAGCAGCCAAGAGCCCCCCAGGGGTGGCGGGGAGCTGTTTTTT. The gene calls are TRBV3-1 and TRBJ2-2, with a tentative D call TRBD1 (6 bases). This CDR3 has 16 residues. Trimming pared 0 bases from V and 7 bases from J, leaving 15 bases between. The V gene's germline CDR1 is LGHDT and CDR2 YNNKEL (reference sequence).

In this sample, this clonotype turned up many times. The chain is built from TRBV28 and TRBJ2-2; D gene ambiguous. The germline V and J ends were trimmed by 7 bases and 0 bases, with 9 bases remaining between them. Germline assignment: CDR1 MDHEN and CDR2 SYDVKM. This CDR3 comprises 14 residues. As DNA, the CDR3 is TGTGCCAGCACGTCCGGGCCGAACACCGGGGAGCTGTTTTTT. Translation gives CASTSGPNTGELFF.

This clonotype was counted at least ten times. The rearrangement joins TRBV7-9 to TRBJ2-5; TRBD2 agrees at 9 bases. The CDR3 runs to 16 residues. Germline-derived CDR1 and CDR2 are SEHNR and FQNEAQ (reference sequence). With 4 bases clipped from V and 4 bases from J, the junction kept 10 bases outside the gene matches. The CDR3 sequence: CASSSSGNRVPETQYF. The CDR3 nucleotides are TGTGCCAGCAGCTCTAGCGGGAACAGGGTCCCAGAGACCCAGTACTTC.

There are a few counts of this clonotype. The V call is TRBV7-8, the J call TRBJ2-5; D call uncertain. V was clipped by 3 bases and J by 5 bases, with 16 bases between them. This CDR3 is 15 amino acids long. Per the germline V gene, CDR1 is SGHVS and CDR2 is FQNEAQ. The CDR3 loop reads CASSLTHGPQETQYF. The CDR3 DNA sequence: TGTGCCAGCAGCTTGACGCATGGTCCCCAGGAGACCCAGTACTTC. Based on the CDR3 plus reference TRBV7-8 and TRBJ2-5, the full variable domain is GAGVSQSPRYKVAKRGQDVALRCDPISGHVSLFWYQQALGQGPEFLTYFQNEAQLDKSGLPSDRFFAERPEGSVSTLKIQRTQQEDSAVYLCASSLTHGPQETQYFGPGTRLLVL.

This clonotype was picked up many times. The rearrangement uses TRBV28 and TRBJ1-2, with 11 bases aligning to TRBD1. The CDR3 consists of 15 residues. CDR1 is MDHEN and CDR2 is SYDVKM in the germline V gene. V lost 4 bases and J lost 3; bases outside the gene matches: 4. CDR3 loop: CASSSPGQGDYGYTF. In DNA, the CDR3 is TGTGCCAGCAGTTCCCCGGGACAGGGGGACTATGGCTACACCTTC.

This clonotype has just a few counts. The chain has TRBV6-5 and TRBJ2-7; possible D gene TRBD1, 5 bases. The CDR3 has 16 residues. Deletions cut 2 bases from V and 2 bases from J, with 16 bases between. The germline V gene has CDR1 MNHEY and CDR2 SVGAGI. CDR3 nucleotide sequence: TGTGCCAGCAGTTACCAAGTCAAGGGGCTTACCTACGAGCAGTACTTC. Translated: CASSYQVKGLTYEQYF.

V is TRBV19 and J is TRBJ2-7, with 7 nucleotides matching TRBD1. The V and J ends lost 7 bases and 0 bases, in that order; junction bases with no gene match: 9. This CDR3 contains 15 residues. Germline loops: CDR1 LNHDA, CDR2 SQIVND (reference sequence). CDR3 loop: CASTRTGESSYEQYF. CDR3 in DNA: TGTGCCAGTACCAGGACAGGCGAGAGCTCCTACGAGCAGTACTTC.

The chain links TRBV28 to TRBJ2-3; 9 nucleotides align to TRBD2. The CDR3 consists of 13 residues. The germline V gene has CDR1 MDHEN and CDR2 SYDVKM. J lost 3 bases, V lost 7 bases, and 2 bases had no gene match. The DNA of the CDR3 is TGTGCCAGCATCCTAGCGGGAACAGATACGCAGTATTTT. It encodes CASILAGTDTQYF.

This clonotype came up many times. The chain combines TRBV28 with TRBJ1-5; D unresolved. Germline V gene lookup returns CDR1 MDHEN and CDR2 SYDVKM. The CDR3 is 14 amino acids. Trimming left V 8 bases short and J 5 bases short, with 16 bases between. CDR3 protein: CASRFVESDQPQHF. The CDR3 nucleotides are TGTGCCAGCCGCTTTGTGGAGTCAGATCAGCCCCAGCATTTT. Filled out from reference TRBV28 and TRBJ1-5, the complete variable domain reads DVKVTQSSRYLVKRTGEKVFLECVQDMDHENMFWYRQDPGLGLRLIYFSYDVKMKEKGDIPEGYSVSREKKERFSLILESASTNQTSMYLCASRFVESDQPQHFGDGTRLSIL.

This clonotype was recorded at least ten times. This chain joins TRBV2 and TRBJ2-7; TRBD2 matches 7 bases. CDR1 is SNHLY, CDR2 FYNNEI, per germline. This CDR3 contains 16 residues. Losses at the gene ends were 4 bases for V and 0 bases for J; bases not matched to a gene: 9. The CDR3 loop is CASSGYTSVSSYEQYF. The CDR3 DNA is TGTGCCAGCAGTGGGTATACTAGCGTATCCTCCTACGAGCAGTACTTC.

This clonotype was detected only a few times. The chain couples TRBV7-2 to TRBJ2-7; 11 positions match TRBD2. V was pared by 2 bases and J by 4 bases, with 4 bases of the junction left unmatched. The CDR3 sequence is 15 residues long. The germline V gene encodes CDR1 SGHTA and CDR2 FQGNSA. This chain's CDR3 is CASSLRSGRVYEQYF. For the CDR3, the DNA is TGTGCCAGCAGCTTACGTAGCGGGAGGGTGTACGAGCAGTACTTC.

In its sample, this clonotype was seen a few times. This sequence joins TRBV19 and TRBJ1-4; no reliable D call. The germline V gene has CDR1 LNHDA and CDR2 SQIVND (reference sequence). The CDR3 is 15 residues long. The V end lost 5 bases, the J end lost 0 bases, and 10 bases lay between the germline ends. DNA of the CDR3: TGTGCCAGTAGTGACCGGGATTCAACTAATGAAAAACTGTTTTTT. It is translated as CASSDRDSTNEKLFF. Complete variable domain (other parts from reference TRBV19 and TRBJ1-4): DGGITQSPKYLFRKEGQNVTLSCEQNLNHDAMYWYRQDPGQGLRLIYYSQIVNDFQKGDIAEGYSVSREKKESFPLTVTSAQKNPTAFYLCASSDRDSTNEKLFFGSGTQLSVL.

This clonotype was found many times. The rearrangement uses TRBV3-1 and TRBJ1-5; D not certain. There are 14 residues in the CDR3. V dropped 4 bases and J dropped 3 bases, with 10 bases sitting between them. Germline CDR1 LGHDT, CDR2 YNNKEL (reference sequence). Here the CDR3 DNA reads TGTGCCAGCAGCCTGCACAGAAACAATCAGCCCCAGCATTTT. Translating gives CASSLHRNNQPQHF.

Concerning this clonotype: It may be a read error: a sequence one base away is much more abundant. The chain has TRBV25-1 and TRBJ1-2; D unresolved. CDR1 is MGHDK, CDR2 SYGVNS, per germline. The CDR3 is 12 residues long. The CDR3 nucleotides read TGTGCCAGCAGTGACAGGCGCTATGGCTACGCCTTC. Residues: CASSDRRYGYAF.

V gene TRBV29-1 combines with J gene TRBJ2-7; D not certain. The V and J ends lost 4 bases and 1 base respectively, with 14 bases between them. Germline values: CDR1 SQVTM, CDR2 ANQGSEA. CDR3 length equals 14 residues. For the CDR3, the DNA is TGCAGCGTTGTCGTGACGGCTGGATCCTACGAGCAGTACTTC. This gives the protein CSVVVTAGSYEQYF.

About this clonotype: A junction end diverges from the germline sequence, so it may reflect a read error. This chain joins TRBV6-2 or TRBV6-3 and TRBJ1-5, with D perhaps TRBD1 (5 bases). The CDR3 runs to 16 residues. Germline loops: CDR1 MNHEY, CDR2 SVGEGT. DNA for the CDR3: TGTGCCAGCGGTTACTCGATACGACAGCCTAATCAGCCCCAGCATTTT. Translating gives CASGYSIRQPNQPQHF.

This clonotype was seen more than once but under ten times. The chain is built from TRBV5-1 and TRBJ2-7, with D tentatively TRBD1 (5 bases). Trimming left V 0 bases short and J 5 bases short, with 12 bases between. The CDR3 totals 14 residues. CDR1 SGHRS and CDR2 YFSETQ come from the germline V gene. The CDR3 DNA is TGCGCCAGCAGCTTGGGACAGTCGGGCAACGAGCAGTACTTC. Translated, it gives CASSLGQSGNEQYF.

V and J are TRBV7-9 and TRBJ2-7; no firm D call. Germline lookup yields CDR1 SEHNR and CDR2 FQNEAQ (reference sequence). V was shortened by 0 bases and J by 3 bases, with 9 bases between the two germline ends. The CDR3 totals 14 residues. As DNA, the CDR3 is TGTGCCAGCAGCTTAGCGGGCACTAACTACGAGCAGTACTTC. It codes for CASSLAGTNYEQYF.

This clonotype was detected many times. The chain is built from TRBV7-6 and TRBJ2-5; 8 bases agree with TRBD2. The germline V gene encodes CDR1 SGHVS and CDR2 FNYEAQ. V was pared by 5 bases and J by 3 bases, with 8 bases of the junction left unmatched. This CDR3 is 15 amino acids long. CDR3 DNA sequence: TGTGCCAGCAGCCTAACCGGACTAGCCAAAGAGACCCAGTACTTC. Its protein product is CASSLTGLAKETQYF.

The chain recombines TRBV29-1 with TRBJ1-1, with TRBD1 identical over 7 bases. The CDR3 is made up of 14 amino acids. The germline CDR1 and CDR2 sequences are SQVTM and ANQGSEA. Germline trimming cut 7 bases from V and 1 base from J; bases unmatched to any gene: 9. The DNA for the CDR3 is TGCAGCGCTGGCCCCGGGACAGCGAACACTGAAGCTTTCTTT. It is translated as CSAGPGTANTEAFF.

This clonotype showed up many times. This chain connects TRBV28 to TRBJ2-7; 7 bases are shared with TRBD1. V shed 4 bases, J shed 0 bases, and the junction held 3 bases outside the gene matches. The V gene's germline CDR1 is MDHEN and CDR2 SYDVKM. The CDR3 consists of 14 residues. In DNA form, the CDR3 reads TGTGCCAGCAGTTATCGGGACAGCTCCTACGAGCAGTACTTC. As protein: CASSYRDSSYEQYF. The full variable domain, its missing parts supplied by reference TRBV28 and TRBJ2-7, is DVKVTQSSRYLVKRTGEKVFLECVQDMDHENMFWYRQDPGLGLRLIYFSYDVKMKEKGDIPEGYSVSREKKERFSLILESASTNQTSMYLCASSYRDSSYEQYFGPGTRLTVT.

CDR3 DNA: TGCAGTGCTAGAGATGGGTCTAGTGGCACCAACACCGGGGAGCTGTTTTTT. It translates to CSARDGSSGTNTGELFF. The chain joins TRBV20-1 to TRBJ2-2; the D is unclear. The CDR3 extends over 17 amino acids. V lost 0 bases to trimming and J lost 2 bases, with 16 bases between them. CDR1 is DFQATT, CDR2 SNEGSKA, per germline (reference sequence).